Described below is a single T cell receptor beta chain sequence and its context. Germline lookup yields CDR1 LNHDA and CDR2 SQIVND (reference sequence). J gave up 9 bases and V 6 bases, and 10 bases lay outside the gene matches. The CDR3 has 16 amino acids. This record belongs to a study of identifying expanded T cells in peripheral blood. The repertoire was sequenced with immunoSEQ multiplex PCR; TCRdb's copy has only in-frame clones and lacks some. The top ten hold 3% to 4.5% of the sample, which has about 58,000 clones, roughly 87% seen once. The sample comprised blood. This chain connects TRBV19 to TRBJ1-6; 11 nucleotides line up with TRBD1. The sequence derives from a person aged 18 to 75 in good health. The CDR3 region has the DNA TGTGCCAGTAGATCCTCGGACAGGGGGCTAAGTTCACCCCTCCACTTT. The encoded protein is CASRSSDRGLSSPLHF.